These 28 T cell receptor beta chains originate from one sample sequenced in a study of cytomegalovirus exposure and HLA in healthy donors. PCR primers comprised 60 Vbeta and 13 Jbeta primers. Sequencing used immunoSEQ multiplex PCR; TCRdb keeps in-frame clones, though not all of them. The profile covers over 150,000 clones, with roughly 76% appearing a single time and less than 15% taken by the ten largest. Sequenced: PBMCs. The source is a woman aged 45-60 years in good health and CMV-seronegative.

The rearrangement links TRBV7-9 to TRBJ2-5, with 10 bases fitting TRBD2. Germline V gene data show CDR1 as SEHNR and CDR2 as FQNEAQ (reference sequence). Trimming took 4 bases from V and 0 from J; bases not matched to a gene: 8. This CDR3 region has 17 residues. The CDR3 DNA sequence: TGTGCCAGCAGCTCTCTAGCGGGAGTGGGGCACCAAGAGACCCAGTACTTC. Its translation is CASSSLAGVGHQETQYF.

The V gene is TRBV7-7, the J gene TRBJ2-1, with 7 bases lining up with TRBD2. The germline V gene encodes CDR1 SSHAT and CDR2 FNYEAQ (reference sequence). The CDR3 has 11 residues. After removal of 11 bases from V and 10 bases from J, the junction contained 8 bases not matched to a gene. The CDR3 nucleotides are TGTGCCTCGGGGGAGGGGAACGAGCAGTTCTTC. This encodes CASGEGNEQFF.

This clone was counted only a few times. The chain combines TRBV30 with TRBJ1-2, with D hard to call. Between the trimmed V and J ends, which lost 3 bases and 8 bases, there was a span of 16 bases. CDR3 size: 13 residues. CDR1 is GTSNPN, CDR2 SVGIG, per germline (reference sequence). The CDR3 DNA reads as TGTGCCTGGAGATACGGTGTTAGTAAGGGCTACACCTTC. Its translation is CAWRYGVSKGYTF.

The J gene is TRBJ2-7, the V gene TRBV7-8; D perhaps matches TRBD2 (6 bases). With 4 bases removed from V and 5 bases from J, the gap between germline ends came to 24 bases. The CDR3 runs to 17 residues. The germline CDR1 and CDR2 sequences are SGHVS and FQNEAQ. The CDR3, as DNA: TGTGCCAGCAGCTCACCCGGAGGGCGGGACCCATCGCACGAGCAGTACTTC. Protein: CASSSPGGRDPSHEQYF.

This sequence joins TRBV5-5 and TRBJ1-1; no clear D gene. V was shortened by 4 bases and J by 1 base, with 8 bases between the two germline ends. Germline CDR1 is SGHKS and CDR2 is YYEKEE (reference sequence). The CDR3 contains 13 residues. The CDR3 DNA reads as TGTGCCAGCAGCCATGACTGGAACACTGAAGCTTTCTTT. This encodes CASSHDWNTEAFF.

The chain has TRBV7-2 and TRBJ1-6, with D uncertain. The CDR3 is 13 amino acids. CDR1 SGHTA and CDR2 FQGNSA come from the germline V gene. V was pared by 3 bases and J by 5 bases, with 5 bases between. Here the CDR3 reads CASSFQNNSPLHF. In nucleotides, the CDR3 is TGTGCCAGCAGCTTTCAAAATAATTCACCCCTCCACTTT.

The table lists this clone with a count of one. V gene TRBV11-3 combines with J gene TRBJ2-1, with TRBD2 matching over 8 bases. V lost 5 bases, J lost 6 bases, and 9 bases stayed unmatched. The CDR3 totals 15 residues. Germline V lookup: CDR1 SGHNT, CDR2 YENEEA. CDR3 residues: CASSSGGPNTNEQFF. As DNA, the CDR3 is TGTGCCAGCAGCAGCGGGGGCCCCAACACCAATGAGCAGTTCTTC.

This chain uses TRBV2 with TRBJ1-5, with D maybe TRBD1 (5 bases). CDR1 SNHLY and CDR2 FYNNEI come from the germline V gene. The CDR3 extends over 14 amino acids. The V end was cut by 3 bases, the J end by 6 bases, with 12 bases between. The CDR3 reads CASSDLRGSQPQHF. The CDR3 nucleotides are TGTGCCAGCAGTGATCTTAGGGGTAGTCAGCCCCAGCATTTT.

This clone has a handful of counts. The rearrangement joins TRBV18 to TRBJ2-1; the D gene is possibly TRBD1 (6 bases). CDR1 is KGHSH, CDR2 LQKENI, per germline. V dropped 4 bases and J dropped 8 bases, with 9 bases sitting between them. This CDR3 comprises 12 residues. In DNA form, the CDR3 reads TGTGCCAGCTCACAAACAGGGTATGAGCAGTTCTTC. This codes for CASSQTGYEQFF. Full variable domain (remainder filled in from reference TRBV18 and TRBJ2-1): NAGVMQNPRHLVRRRGQEARLRCSPMKGHSHVYWYRQLPEEGLKFMVYLQKENIIDESGMPKERFSAEFPKEGPSILRIQQVVRGDSAAYFCASSQTGYEQFFGPGTRLTVL.

The chain joins TRBV12-2 to TRBJ2-3; the table's D call, TRBD2, has no DNA check behind it. TRBV12-2 is listed as a pseudogene. The length of the CDR3 is 17 residues. As DNA, the CDR3 is TGTGCAAGTCGCTTATCACGCGATCGCACTAGCACAGATACGCAGTATTTT. It encodes CASRLSRDRTSTDTQYF.

Only one count was recorded for this clone. V is TRBV9 and J is TRBJ2-2; 7 bases fit TRBD1. The trim removed 0 bases at V and 2 bases at J, leaving 4 bases unmatched. Germline loops: CDR1 SGDLS, CDR2 YYNGEE. The CDR3 runs 16 residues. The CDR3, as DNA: TGTGCCAGCAGCGTAGGAGGGGGCTATAACACCGGGGAGCTGTTTTTT. Amino acid sequence: CASSVGGGYNTGELFF.

The V call is TRBV13, the J call TRBJ1-1; 8 nucleotides match TRBD1. V was pared by 1 base and J by 3 bases, with 7 bases of the junction left unmatched. Germline CDR1 PRHDT, CDR2 FYEKMQ (reference sequence). CDR3 size: 16 residues. The CDR3 is CASSLEGQGIYTEAFF. The DNA of the CDR3 is TGTGCCAGCAGCTTAGAAGGACAGGGTATATACACTGAAGCTTTCTTT.

The rearrangement joins TRBV9 to TRBJ2-3; 8 bases are shared with TRBD2. The V gene's germline CDR1 is SGDLS and CDR2 YYNGEE. The CDR3 is 17 amino acids. After removal of 4 bases from V and 3 bases from J, the junction contained 13 bases not matched to a gene. CDR3: CASSSLAGGSLTDTQYF. Here the CDR3 DNA reads TGTGCCAGCAGCTCACTTGCGGGGGGTTCTTTGACAGATACGCAGTATTTT.

The chain is built from TRBV7-9 and TRBJ1-5, with 10 bases aligning to TRBD1. Germline-derived CDR1 and CDR2 are SEHNR and FQNEAQ (reference sequence). V trimming: 5 bases; J trimming: 5 bases; junction bases outside the gene matches: 3. The CDR3 length is 14 residues. The chain's CDR3 is CASSGTGEYQPQHF. The CDR3 region has the DNA TGTGCCAGCAGCGGGACAGGGGAATATCAGCCCCAGCATTTT. Filled out from reference TRBV7-9 and TRBJ1-5, the complete variable domain reads DTGVSQNPRHKITKRGQNVTFRCDPISEHNRLYWYRQTLGQGPEFLTYFQNEAQLEKSRLLSDRFSAERPKGSFSTLEIQRTEQGDSAMYLCASSGTGEYQPQHFGDGTRLSIL.

The J gene is TRBJ2-1, the V gene TRBV7-9; a possible D gene is TRBD1 (6 bases). This CDR3 is built from 12 residues. Germline V gene sequence: CDR1 SEHNR, CDR2 FQNEAQ (reference sequence). V lost 2 bases, J lost 9 bases, and 8 bases lay in between. The CDR3, as DNA: TGTGCCAGCAGCTTACAGGGGATTGAGCAGTTCTTC. Translation gives CASSLQGIEQFF.

This clone was counted between two and nine times. The J gene is TRBJ1-2, the V gene TRBV6-5, with D perhaps matching TRBD1 (5 bases). Trimming cost V 4 bases and J 4 bases, with 10 bases left between them. Germline CDR1 MNHEY, CDR2 SVGAGI. The CDR3 is 13 amino acids. CDR3 sequence reads: CASSSRGIYGYTF. For the CDR3, the DNA is TGTGCCAGCAGTTCCCGGGGGATCTATGGCTACACCTTC.

The V call is TRBV28, the J call TRBJ2-5; the D gene is possibly TRBD2 (5 bases). The end of the DNA aligns better with TRBJ2-7, so the J call may be wrong. Germline V lookup: CDR1 MDHEN, CDR2 SYDVKM. The CDR3 has 14 residues. The CDR3 sequence is CASSPPGSSYEQYF. CDR3 coding DNA: TGTGCCAGCAGCCCCCCTGGGAGCTCCTACGAGCAGTACTTC.

This CDR3 reads CASSGLGFDTGELFF. The CDR3 nucleotides are TGTGCCAGCAGCGGACTAGGATTCGACACCGGGGAGCTGTTTTTT. The chain links TRBV11-2 to TRBJ2-2, with 7 bases identical to TRBD2. The CDR3 contains 15 residues. V was clipped by 5 bases and J by 3 bases; unmatched bases: 6. Germline V CDR1 and CDR2: SGHAT, FQNNGV.

CDR3 region: CASSFRSGLADGQYF. Here the CDR3 DNA reads TGTGCCAGCAGCTTCCGTAGCGGGCTGGCGGATGGGCAGTATTTT. The rearrangement links TRBV7-9 to TRBJ2-3; 7 bases fit TRBD2. The CDR3 spans 15 residues. CDR1 and CDR2 (germline): SEHNR, FQNEAQ (reference sequence). Germline trimming cut 3 bases from V and 11 bases from J; bases unmatched to any gene: 14.

This clone was detected once. The chain couples TRBV5-1 to TRBJ1-2; maybe TRBD1 (5 bases). CDR3 size: 16 residues. Germline assignment: CDR1 SGHRS and CDR2 YFSETQ. Trimming took off 4 bases at V and 7 bases at J, with 23 bases between the two ends. The CDR3 here is CASSRGEYQGRSGYTF. The CDR3 DNA reads as TGCGCCAGCAGCCGCGGTGAATATCAGGGAAGGAGTGGCTACACCTTC.

There are a few counts of this clone. The rearrangement joins TRBV7-2 to TRBJ2-5; the D gene is possibly TRBD2 (7 bases). Germline V gene data show CDR1 as SGHTA and CDR2 as FQGNSA. The CDR3 spans 15 residues. V was shortened by 5 bases and J by 5 bases, with 18 bases between the two germline ends. The CDR3 nucleotides read TGTGCCAGCAGCCGGGGGCGGGGGAAGGTGGAGACCCAGTACTTC. It specifies CASSRGRGKVETQYF.

The V gene is TRBV7-2, the J gene TRBJ2-5; TRBD2 matches at 8 bases. With V trimmed by 5 bases and J by 5 bases, 4 bases remained unmatched. The CDR3 is 13 residues long. Germline CDR1 and CDR2: SGHTA and FQGNSA. This chain's CDR3 is CASSRGGLETQYF. CDR3 bases: TGTGCCAGCAGCCGGGGGGGGCTGGAGACCCAGTACTTC. Full variable domain (missing parts from reference TRBV7-2 and TRBJ2-5): GAGVSQSPSNKVTEKGKDVELRCDPISGHTALYWYRQSLGQGLEFLIYFQGNSAPDKSGLPSDRFSAERTGGSVSTLTIQRTQQEDSAVYLCASSRGGLETQYFGPGTRLLVL.

The chain couples TRBV29-1 to TRBJ2-7; no reliable D call. The CDR3 extends over 11 amino acids. The V gene lost 4 bases and the J gene lost 3 bases, with 7 bases spanning the gap. Germline V lookup: CDR1 SQVTM, CDR2 ANQGSEA. This chain's CDR3 is CSVASHYEQYF. CDR3 in DNA: TGCAGCGTTGCAAGCCACTACGAGCAGTACTTC.

J is TRBJ1-1 and V is TRBV6-6, with D maybe TRBD1 (5 bases). V was clipped by 4 bases and J by 3 bases, with 12 bases between them. This CDR3 has 14 amino acids. The V gene's germline CDR1 is MNHNY and CDR2 SVGAGI (reference sequence). In nucleotides, the CDR3 is TGTGCCAGCAGTTGGTTTGGGGGGGACACTGAAGCTTTCTTT. This translates into CASSWFGGDTEAFF.

The rearrangement joins TRBV7-2 to TRBJ1-1; TRBD1 matches at 8 bases. The CDR3 totals 15 residues. J lost 2 bases, V lost 5 bases, and 7 bases had no gene match. Per the germline V gene, CDR1 is SGHTA and CDR2 is FQGNSA. CDR3 loop: CASSPGGTGNTEAFF. The CDR3 region has the DNA TGTGCCAGCAGCCCAGGGGGGACAGGAAACACTGAAGCTTTCTTT.

The V call is TRBV5-6, the J call TRBJ1-5; TRBD1 agrees at 7 bases. The CDR3 consists of 16 residues. Germline CDR1 reads SGHDT; CDR2 reads YYEEEE. V gave up 4 bases and J gave up 9 bases; unmatched junction bases: 16. The CDR3 loop reads CASSTQDRWNHRPQHF. CDR3 bases: TGTGCCAGCAGCACACAGGACAGGTGGAACCATCGGCCCCAGCATTTT.

This rearrangement joins TRBV5-1 to TRBJ2-3; tentatively, D is TRBD2 (8 bases). Germline values: CDR1 SGHRS, CDR2 YFSETQ. The V gene lost 3 bases and the J gene lost 6 bases, with 17 bases spanning the gap. The CDR3 spans 15 residues. In DNA, the CDR3 is TGCGCCAGCAGCTCGGGGGGGACAGATCACGATACGCAGTATTTT. This sequence encodes CASSSGGTDHDTQYF.

The V gene is TRBV5-1, the J gene TRBJ2-5; D is perhaps TRBD1 (5 bases). V gave up 4 bases and J gave up 2 bases, with 12 bases separating them. CDR1 is SGHRS, CDR2 YFSETQ, per germline. This CDR3 is 14 amino acids long. The CDR3 DNA sequence: TGCGCCAGCAGCCCCGAGTCAGGGCAAGAGACCCAGTACTTC. Translated: CASSPESGQETQYF. Together with reference TRBV5-1 and TRBJ2-5, the CDR3 gives the full variable domain: KAGVTQTPRYLIKTRGQQVTLSCSPISGHRSVSWYQQTPGQGLQFLFEYFSETQRNKGNFPGRFSGRQFSNSRSEMNVSTLELGDSALYLCASSPESGQETQYFGPGTRLLVL.